This T cell receptor beta chain derives from a study of cytomegalovirus exposure and HLA in healthy donors. The PCR contained 60 Vbeta and 13 Jbeta primers. Clones were read by immunoSEQ multiplex PCR, and TCRdb kept only the in-frame ones, dropping some. The data hold 85,000 to 120,000 clones, with 82% observed a single time. The junction had 8 bases not matched to a gene; V was cut back by 6 bases and J by 4 bases. The CDR3 loop spans 14 amino acids. Germline V lookup: CDR1 SGHTA, CDR2 FQGNSA. Sequenced input: PBMCs. The clonotype originates from a man aged 50 or older in good health and CMV-seronegative. The chain couples TRBV7-2 to TRBJ1-1, with 7 bases identical to TRBD1. This chain's CDR3 is CASSSAGGRTEAFF. CDR3 DNA: TGTGCCAGCAGTTCCGCAGGGGGTCGCACTGAAGCTTTCTTT.